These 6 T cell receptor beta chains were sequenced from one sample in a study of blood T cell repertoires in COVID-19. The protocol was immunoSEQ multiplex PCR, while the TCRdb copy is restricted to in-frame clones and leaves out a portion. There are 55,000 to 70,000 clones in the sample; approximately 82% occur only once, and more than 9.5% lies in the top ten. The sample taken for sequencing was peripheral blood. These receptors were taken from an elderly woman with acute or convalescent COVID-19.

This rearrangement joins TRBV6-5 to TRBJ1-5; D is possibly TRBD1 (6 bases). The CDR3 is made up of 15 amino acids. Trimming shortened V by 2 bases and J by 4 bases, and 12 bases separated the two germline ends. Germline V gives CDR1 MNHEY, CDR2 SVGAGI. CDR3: CASSYGRQGNQPQHF. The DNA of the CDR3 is TGTGCCAGCAGTTACGGGCGCCAGGGGAATCAGCCCCAGCATTTT.

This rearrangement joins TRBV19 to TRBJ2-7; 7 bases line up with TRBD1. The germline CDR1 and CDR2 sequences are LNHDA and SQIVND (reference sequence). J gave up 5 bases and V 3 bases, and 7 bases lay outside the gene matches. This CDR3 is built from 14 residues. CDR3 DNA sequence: TGTGCCAGTAGTATTCAGTTGACAGGGAACGAGCAGTACTTC. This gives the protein CASSIQLTGNEQYF. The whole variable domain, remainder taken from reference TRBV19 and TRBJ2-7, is DGGITQSPKYLFRKEGQNVTLSCEQNLNHDAMYWYRQDPGQGLRLIYYSQIVNDFQKGDIAEGYSVSREKKESFPLTVTSAQKNPTAFYLCASSIQLTGNEQYFGPGTRLTVT.

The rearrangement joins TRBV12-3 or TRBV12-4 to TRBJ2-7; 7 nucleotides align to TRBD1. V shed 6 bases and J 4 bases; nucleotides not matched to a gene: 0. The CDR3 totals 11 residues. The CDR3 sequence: CASRTGYEQYF. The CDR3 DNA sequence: TGTGCCAGCAGGACAGGGTACGAGCAGTACTTC.

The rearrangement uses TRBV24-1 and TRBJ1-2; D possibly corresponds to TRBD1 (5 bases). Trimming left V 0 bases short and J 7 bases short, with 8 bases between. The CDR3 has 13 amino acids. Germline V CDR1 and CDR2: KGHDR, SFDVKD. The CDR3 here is CATSDLSGAGYTF. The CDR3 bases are TGTGCCACCAGTGATTTGAGTGGGGCTGGCTACACCTTC.

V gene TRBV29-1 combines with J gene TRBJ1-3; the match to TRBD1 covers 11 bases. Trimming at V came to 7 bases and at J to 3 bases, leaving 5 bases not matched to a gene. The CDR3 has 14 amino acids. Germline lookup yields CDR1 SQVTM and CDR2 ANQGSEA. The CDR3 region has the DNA TGCAGCGCCGGACAGGGGGCATTTGGAAACACCATATATTTT. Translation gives CSAGQGAFGNTIYF.

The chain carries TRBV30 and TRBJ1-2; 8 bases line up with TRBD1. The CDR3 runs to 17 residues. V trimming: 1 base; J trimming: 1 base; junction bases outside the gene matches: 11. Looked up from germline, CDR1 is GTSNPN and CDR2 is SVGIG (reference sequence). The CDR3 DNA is TGTGCCTGGAGTGGGTTGGGACAGGCGATACTTAACTATGGCTACACCTTC. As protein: CAWSGLGQAILNYGYTF.